These T cell receptor beta chains were read from a single sample in a study of blood T cell repertoires in COVID-19. Here immunoSEQ multiplex PCR was the method, and the copy in TCRdb shows in-frame clones only, minus some. The sample has 150,000 to 170,000 clones; around 84% are singletons. The sequencing input was peripheral blood. Source of these receptors: an elderly man with acute or convalescent COVID-19. Each CDR3 is given with its conserved first and last residue. Fields, in order: clone size, D gene, V gene, J gene, CDR3 protein, CDR3 DNA. D genes are given only for firm matches. Clone size, where shown, is once, few, many, or a class for clones that have expanded.

>NA|TRBD1|TRBV28|TRBJ1-5
CASSQRQGDNQPQHF
TGTGCCAGCAGTCAACGACAGGGAGACAATCAGCCCCAGCATTTT
>NA|NA|TRBV7-2|TRBJ1-3
CASSLGAGDGNTIYF
TGTGCCAGCAGCTTAGGGGCAGGGGATGGAAACACCATATATTTT
>NA|NA|TRBV6-5|TRBJ1-2
CASSNPGILNYGYTF
TGTGCCAGCAGTAACCCCGGGATACTTAACTATGGCTACACCTTC
>NA|TRBD1|TRBV30|TRBJ1-2
CAWGTALSNYGYTF
TGTGCCTGGGGGACAGCCTTATCGAACTATGGCTACACCTTC
>NA|NA|TRBV18|TRBJ1-6
CASSPQDSPLHF
TGTGCCAGCTCACCGCAGGATTCACCCCTCCACTTT
>once|TRBD1|TRBV7-2|TRBJ2-7
CASSSGQGPTYEQYF
TGTGCCAGCAGCTCCGGACAGGGCCCAACCTACGAGCAGTACTTC
>NA|NA|TRBV2|TRBJ1-2
CASNEQGSNYGYTF
TGTGCCAGCAACGAACAGGGCTCTAACTATGGCTACACCTTC
>once|NA|TRBV4-3|TRBJ1-1
CASSQGARREDAFF
TGCGCCAGCAGCCAAGGGGCGAGAAGGGAGGACGCTTTCTTT
>once|TRBD1|TRBV25-1|TRBJ2-2
CASSDFGPQGITGELFF
TGTGCCAGCAGTGATTTTGGGCCACAGGGGATCACCGGGGAGCTGTTTTTT
>NA|TRBD2|TRBV9|TRBJ2-2
CASSVALAGDTGELFF
TGTGCCAGCAGCGTAGCGCTAGCGGGCGACACCGGGGAGCTGTTTTTT
>NA|NA|TRBV19|TRBJ1-1
CASSIQTGIEAFF
TGTGCCAGTAGTATACAGACAGGCATTGAAGCTTTCTTT
>NA|NA|TRBV18|TRBJ1-5
CASSLIDSNQPQHF
TGTGCCAGCTCATTGATAGATAGCAATCAGCCCCAGCATTTT
>NA|TRBD1|TRBV10-3|TRBJ1-4
CAISASGTGNEKLFF
TGTGCCATCAGCGCCTCCGGGACAGGGAATGAAAAACTGTTTTTT
>NA|TRBD2|TRBV11-3|TRBJ2-3
CASSPGTSGFTDTQYF
TGTGCCAGCAGCCCTGGGACTAGCGGATTCACAGATACGCAGTATTTT
>NA|NA|TRBV3-1/TRBV3-2|TRBJ1-1
CASSQMSNTEAFF
TGTGCCAGCAGCCAAATGAGTAACACTGAAGCTTTCTTT
>NA|NA|TRBV29-1|TRBJ2-2
CSVAGQMNTGELFF
TGCAGCGTTGCTGGACAGATGAACACCGGGGAGCTGTTTTTT
>few|NA|TRBV7-8|TRBJ2-7
CASSSRAVATYEQYF
TGTGCCAGCAGCTCCCGAGCGGTGGCGACCTACGAGCAGTACTTC
>NA|TRBD1|TRBV29-1|TRBJ1-5
CSVRTGRNQPQHF
TGCAGCGTCCGGACAGGGAGGAATCAGCCCCAGCATTTT
>few|NA|TRBV5-1|TRBJ1-2
CASSLFGRADGYTF
TGCGCCAGCAGCTTGTTCGGCAGGGCCGATGGCTACACCTTC
>many|NA|TRBV11-2|TRBJ1-6
CASTNPGGNSPLHF
TGTGCCAGCACTAACCCGGGGGGTAATTCACCCCTCCACTTT
>NA|NA|TRBV18|TRBJ2-5
CASSPVGAQETQYF
TGTGCCAGCTCACCGGTGGGGGCTCAAGAGACCCAGTACTTC
>NA|NA|TRBV19|TRBJ1-4
CASSTPPRGAGGKLFF
TGTGCCAGTAGTACCCCCCCCCGGGGAGCAGGAGGAAAACTGTTTTTT
>many|TRBD2|TRBV18|TRBJ2-1
CASSPPGLGGPGGNEQFF
TGTGCCAGCTCGCCACCGGGACTAGGTGGGCCTGGCGGGAATGAGCAGTTCTTC
>NA|NA|TRBV14|TRBJ1-2
CASSPRVEAGYTF
TGTGCCAGCAGCCCCCGGGTAGAGGCGGGCTACACCTTC
>NA|NA|TRBV12-3/TRBV12-4|TRBJ2-3
CASSFGGGGTQYF
TGTGCCAGCAGTTTTGGAGGGGGCGGTACGCAGTATTTT
>few|TRBD2|TRBV10-1|TRBJ2-5
CASSELRGGSQYF
TGCGCCAGCAGTGAGTTGCGGGGGGGATCCCAGTACTTC
>NA|NA|TRBV24-1|TRBJ1-5
CATSDRGDQPQHF
TGTGCCACCAGTGATCGGGGGGATCAGCCCCAGCATTTT
>once|NA|TRBV2|TRBJ1-1
CASSDVVQNTEAFF
TGTGCCAGCAGTGATGTGGTACAGAACACTGAAGCTTTCTTT
>few|NA|TRBV5-1|TRBJ2-2
CASSADTYTGELFF
TGCGCCAGCAGCGCCGACACCTACACCGGGGAGCTGTTTTTT
>NA|NA|TRBV10-2|TRBJ1-6
CASSTEGSNSPLHF
TGCGCCAGCAGTACAGAGGGATCGAATTCACCCCTCCACTTT
>NA|TRBD1|TRBV6-5|TRBJ2-2
CASSSPGTGGLFF
TGTGCCAGCAGTTCCCCTGGGACAGGGGGGCTGTTTTTT
>NA|NA|TRBV13|TRBJ2-7
CASSLYAGASSYEQYF
TGTGCCAGCAGCTTATATGCGGGGGCAAGCTCCTACGAGCAGTACTTC
>NA|TRBD2|TRBV19|TRBJ2-1
CASSIRLAGGYNEQFF
TGTGCCAGTAGTATTCGCCTAGCGGGGGGTTACAATGAGCAGTTCTTC
>NA|TRBD2|TRBV9|TRBJ2-2
CASSPGGGGTGELFF
TGTGCCAGCTCGCCCGGGGGGGGCGGCACCGGGGAGCTGTTTTTT
>NA|NA|TRBV19|TRBJ1-2
CASSRNGDYGYTF
TGTGCCAGTAGTCGGAACGGAGACTATGGCTACACCTTC